The clone carrying this T cell receptor (beta chain) was picked up one time. Its antigen is unknown. This entry is derived from a study of CD8+ T cells in alopecia areata. The authors extracted RNA and reverse transcribed it into cDNA as the sequencing template. Libraries were prepared by immunoSEQ multiplex PCR; TCRdb keeps only in-frame clonotypes and omits some of them. This repertoire shows 90,000 to 100,000 clones, 35% to 50% found once; its top ten account for around 0.8%. The V and J ends lost 1 base and 8 bases respectively, with 23 bases between them. Germline-derived CDR1 and CDR2 are SNHLY and FYNNEI. The CDR3 sequence is 17 residues long. Peripheral blood and lesional scalp punch biopsies were taken from alopecia areata patients. Notes on the study in general: Relative to normal scalp, lesional scalp, especially alopecia totalis/universalis, showed higher clonality. TCR sharing was clearer in mice than between patients, perhaps partly owing to patient HLA diversity.

This TCR was recovered from a human donor with alopecia areata. The chain carries TRBV2 and TRBJ1-1; no clear D gene. Source material: CD4+ T cells sorted from blood. Here the CDR3 DNA reads TGTGCCAGCAGTGAAGATGGTTTTACGGCGCGACCCCGCGAAGCTTTCTTT. It translates to CASSEDGFTARPREAFF.